A single sample is the source of the 17 T cell receptor beta chains below, sequenced in a study of neurological immune-mediated disorders. TCRdb redid the calling of the 5' RACE reads with MiXCR, one entry per CDR3 protein. The sample has tens of thousands of distinct CDR3 sequences, around 5.2% seen once. Specimen: PBMCs. Every receptor here comes from a man aged 18 to 30 with multiple sclerosis.

This clonotype came up many times. This chain uses TRBV14 with TRBJ1-5; D gene ambiguous. Trimming pared 8 bases from V and 1 base from J, leaving 27 bases between. Germline V CDR1 and CDR2: SGHDN, FVKESK. This CDR3 is 19 amino acids long. The CDR3 sequence is CASPLSFWPVWASNQPQHF. DNA of the CDR3: TGTGCCAGCCCCCTCTCATTCTGGCCGGTCTGGGCGAGCAATCAGCCCCAGCATTTT. Drawing the rest from reference TRBV14 and TRBJ1-5, the complete variable domain is EAGVTQFPSHSVIEKGQTVTLRCDPISGHDNLYWYRRVMGKEIKFLLHFVKESKQDESGMPNNRFLAERTGGTYSTLKVQPAELEDSGVYFCASPLSFWPVWASNQPQHFGDGTRLSIL.

This clonotype came up many times. CDR3 sequence: CASLVREGIARSPLHF. CDR3 coding DNA: TGTGCCAGCCTCGTCCGTGAGGGAATTGCGAGATCACCCCTCCACTTT. This chain joins TRBV5-8 and TRBJ1-6; no clear D. Trimming took 7 bases from V and 10 from J, leaving 24 bases between them. The CDR3 length is 16 residues. Germline V gene sequence: CDR1 SGHTS, CDR2 YDEGEE.

Many counts were recorded for this clonotype. This chain connects TRBV20-1 to TRBJ2-7, with TRBD1 matching 8 bases. The CDR3 is 14 amino acids. Trimming at V came to 3 bases and at J to 3 bases, leaving 7 bases not matched to a gene. Per the germline V gene, CDR1 is DFQATT and CDR2 is SNEGSKA (reference sequence). CDR3 coding DNA: TGCAGTGCTAGGCGCGGGACAGGAGTCTACGAGCAGTACTTC. Its translation: CSARRGTGVYEQYF.

Notes on this clonotype: Likely a read error: the CDR3 ends without its conserved phenylalanine or tryptophan. The DNA is omitted, as the CDR3 cannot be located on it reliably, and the CDR3 follows TCRdb's listing. The chain combines TRBV11-2 with TRBJ2-5; the tabulated D call, TRBD2, remains unverified against the DNA. The CDR3 extends over 14 residues, inclusive of both ends. Germline assignment: CDR1 SGHAT and CDR2 FQNNGV. The CDR3 spells CASSSDLPSETQYI.

Ten or more counts support this clonotype. The chain recombines TRBV5-1 with TRBJ1-1; unclear D gene. This CDR3 region has 14 residues. Per the germline V gene, CDR1 is SGHRS and CDR2 is YFSETQ. Trimming left V 5 bases short and J 1 base short, with 12 bases between. The DNA for the CDR3 is TGCGCCAGCAGTCAAGATTACAGGAACACTGAAGCTTTCTTT. Protein product: CASSQDYRNTEAFF.

This clonotype came up many times. The junction and the germline gene differ at one end; a read error may be behind it. This sequence joins TRBV5-1 and TRBJ1-5; D might be TRBD1 (6 bases). The CDR3 is made up of 15 amino acids. From germline, CDR1 is SGHRS and CDR2 YFSETQ. CDR3 in DNA: TGCGCCAGCAGCTTGGAAGGGGGTAACAATCAGCCCCAGAATTTT. Its translation is CASSLEGGNNQPQNF.

In this sample, this clonotype turned up many times. V gene TRBV2 combines with J gene TRBJ1-1, with TRBD1 identical over 7 bases. CDR1 is SNHLY, CDR2 FYNNEI, per germline. This CDR3 spans 14 amino acids. The trim removed 2 bases at V and 7 bases at J, leaving 7 bases unmatched. The CDR3 spells CASSETGTGDEAFF. The DNA for the CDR3 is TGTGCCAGCAGTGAAACGGGCACAGGGGATGAAGCTTTCTTT.

This clonotype was observed at least ten times. This rearrangement joins TRBV27 to TRBJ1-2, with D possibly being TRBD1 (5 bases). The CDR3 extends over 15 amino acids. Looked up from germline, CDR1 is MNHEY and CDR2 is SMNVEV (reference sequence). Trimming cost V 2 bases and J 2 bases, with 12 bases left between them. The CDR3: CASSLSGTGNYGYTF. CDR3 nucleotides: TGTGCCAGCAGTTTAAGCGGGACGGGAAACTATGGCTACACCTTC.

In its sample, this clonotype was seen many times. The J gene is TRBJ1-5, the V gene TRBV7-2, with TRBD1 matching 8 bases. The V gene's germline CDR1 is SGHTA and CDR2 FQGNSA. The CDR3 sequence is 15 residues long. V trimming: 1 base; J trimming: 6 bases; junction bases outside the gene matches: 5. The CDR3 sequence: CASSLVTGASQPQHF. For the CDR3, the DNA is TGTGCCAGCAGCTTAGTGACAGGGGCCAGTCAGCCCCAGCATTTT.

This clonotype has more than one count but fewer than ten. The V gene is TRBV5-8, the J gene TRBJ1-6, with D possibly matching TRBD1 (5 bases). The CDR3 consists of 12 residues. Germline V gives CDR1 SGHTS, CDR2 YDEGEE. With 5 bases removed from V and 17 bases from J, the gap between germline ends came to 17 bases. The CDR3 region is CASSPDRATVHF. The DNA for the CDR3 is TGTGCCAGCAGTCCAGACAGAGCTACCGTCCACTTT.

The chain couples TRBV20-1 to TRBJ1-2, with D possibly being TRBD1 (6 bases). The V gene's germline CDR1 is DFQATT and CDR2 SNEGSKA (reference sequence). The length of the CDR3 is 13 residues. V lost 6 bases and J 8 bases, leaving 19 bases between the germline ends. CDR3: CSALGGADRGYTF. CDR3 DNA: TGCAGTGCCCTCGGGGGGGCGGATCGCGGCTACACCTTC.

There are many counts of this clonotype. The genes are TRBV2 and TRBJ2-2; D possibly corresponds to TRBD1 (6 bases). The germline V gene encodes CDR1 SNHLY and CDR2 FYNNEI. The V end lost 5 bases, the J end lost 0 bases, and 13 bases lay between the germline ends. The CDR3 is made up of 16 amino acids. CDR3 sequence: CASSTRDNPNTGELFF. DNA of the CDR3: TGTGCCAGCAGTACCCGGGACAACCCGAACACCGGGGAGCTGTTTTTT. Full variable domain (missing parts from reference TRBV2 and TRBJ2-2): EPEVTQTPSHQVTQMGQEVILRCVPISNHLYFYWYRQILGQKVEFLVSFYNNEISEKSEIFDDQFSVERPDGSNFTLKIRSTKLEDSAMYFCASSTRDNPNTGELFFGEGSRLTVL.

This clonotype was found many times. This chain links TRBV7-2 with TRBJ2-1, with a tentative D call TRBD2 (5 bases). V lost 1 base and J 1 base, leaving 5 bases between the germline ends. The CDR3 runs 14 residues. Germline V gene sequence: CDR1 SGHTA, CDR2 FQGNSA. The CDR3 spells CASSLERSYNEQFF. The CDR3, as DNA: TGTGCCAGCAGCTTAGAGCGGTCCTACAATGAGCAGTTCTTC. The entire variable domain, with the rest obtained from reference TRBV7-2 and TRBJ2-1, is as follows: GAGVSQSPSNKVTEKGKDVELRCDPISGHTALYWYRQSLGQGLEFLIYFQGNSAPDKSGLPSDRFSAERTGGSVSTLTIQRTQQEDSAVYLCASSLERSYNEQFFGPGTRLTVL.

This clonotype appeared a few times. A single base separates this from a much larger clone, so it may be a read error. This chain connects TRBV6-2 or TRBV6-3 to TRBJ2-4, with TRBD2 matching 7 bases. The CDR3 extends over 15 amino acids. Germline CDR1 is MNHEY and CDR2 is SVGEGT. The CDR3 DNA reads as TGTGCCAGCAGCTCAGCGGGACTATACAAAAAAATTCAGTACTTC. It translates to CASSSAGLYKKIQYF.

The sample holds many counts of this clonotype. The chain is built from TRBV7-3 and TRBJ2-7, with 10 bases lining up with TRBD1. The ends lost 5 bases at V and 2 bases at J; junction bases unmatched: 6. Germline lookup yields CDR1 SGHTA and CDR2 FQGTGA. This CDR3 contains 15 residues. CDR3 sequence reads: CASSNGDRGTYEQYF. CDR3 in DNA: TGTGCCAGCAGCAATGGGGACAGGGGTACCTACGAGCAGTACTTC. The complete variable domain, with remaining parts taken from reference TRBV7-3 and TRBJ2-7, reads GAGVSQTPSNKVTEKGKYVELRCDPISGHTALYWYRQSLGQGPEFLIYFQGTGAADDSGLPNDRFFAVRPEGSVSTLKIQRTERGDSAVYLCASSNGDRGTYEQYFGPGTRLTVT.

At least ten counts were recorded for this clonotype. The chain has TRBV5-5 and TRBJ2-3; 12 bases agree with TRBD2. J lost 2 bases, V lost 0 bases, and 4 bases had no gene match. Germline CDR1 SGHKS, CDR2 YYEKEE (reference sequence). This CDR3 contains 17 residues. CDR3 region: CASSLVPSGRATDTQYF. As DNA, the CDR3 is TGTGCCAGCAGCTTGGTTCCTAGCGGGAGGGCCACAGATACGCAGTATTTT.

This clonotype was seen more than once but under ten times. The chain couples TRBV12-3 or TRBV12-4 to TRBJ1-4; the D is unclear. The CDR3 spans 13 residues. The germline V and J ends were trimmed by 6 bases and 4 bases, with 9 bases remaining between them. The CDR3 DNA reads as TGTGCCAGCAGGCCAGACGGTAATGAAAAACTGTTTTTT. Translated: CASRPDGNEKLFF.